The next 18 T cell receptor beta chains were all read from a single sample in a study of shared clonotypes between healthy human individuals. In the naive CD8 group, cells lacked CD45RO and were positively selected for CCR7, so terminally differentiated effector memory CD45RA+ cells were left out. Sequenced by immunoSEQ multiplex PCR; TCRdb stores in-frame clones only, minus some. Here the sample spans hundreds of thousands of clones, 85% to 95% being singletons. The sequencing sample was made of naive CD8+ T cells sorted from blood. The source is a woman under 40 in good health.

This clone has just one count. The chain carries TRBV19 and TRBJ1-1; possible D gene TRBD1, 6 bases. The CDR3 runs 14 residues. The V and J ends lost 3 bases and 1 base respectively, with 9 bases between them. CDR1 and CDR2 (germline): LNHDA, SQIVND (reference sequence). The CDR3, as DNA: TGTGCCAGTAGTATCTACAGGGAGAACACTGAAGCTTTCTTT. It is translated as CASSIYRENTEAFF.

The table lists this clone with a count of one. This sample includes further DNA sequences coding for the same CDR3. J is TRBJ2-1 and V is TRBV14; 9 nucleotides align to TRBD2. This CDR3 is built from 15 residues. CDR1 SGHDN and CDR2 FVKESK come from the germline V gene. The ends lost 1 base at V and 3 bases at J; junction bases unmatched: 1. CDR3 sequence reads: CASSQVAGVYNEQFF. CDR3 DNA sequence: TGTGCCAGCAGCCAAGTAGCGGGAGTCTACAATGAGCAGTTCTTC. The variable domain in full, with the rest retrieved from reference TRBV14 and TRBJ2-1, is EAGVTQFPSHSVIEKGQTVTLRCDPISGHDNLYWYRRVMGKEIKFLLHFVKESKQDESGMPNNRFLAERTGGTYSTLKVQPAELEDSGVYFCASSQVAGVYNEQFFGPGTRLTVL.

On this clone: This CDR3 is also generated by other DNA sequences in the sample. The genes are TRBV7-6 and TRBJ2-1; weak D call: TRBD2 (7 bases). CDR1 and CDR2 (germline): SGHVS, FNYEAQ. V lost 3 bases to trimming and J lost 8 bases, with 14 bases between them. The CDR3 is 14 residues long. CDR3 sequence reads: CASSLAGGGDEQFF. The CDR3 coding sequence is TGTGCCAGCAGCTTGGCTGGAGGGGGGGATGAGCAGTTCTTC.

Only one count was recorded for this clone. This rearrangement joins TRBV28 to TRBJ2-1; 7 bases line up with TRBD2. The CDR3 loop spans 17 amino acids. With 3 bases clipped from V and 4 bases from J, the junction kept 12 bases outside the gene matches. The germline CDR1 and CDR2 sequences are MDHEN and SYDVKM. CDR3 region: CASSFGTSEGIYNEQFF. In nucleotides, the CDR3 is TGTGCCAGCAGTTTTGGTACTAGCGAGGGGATTTACAATGAGCAGTTCTTC.

The rearrangement uses TRBV7-9 and TRBJ2-1, with D perhaps matching TRBD1 (5 bases). V was shortened by 7 bases and J by 2 bases, with 12 bases between the two germline ends. Germline-derived CDR1 and CDR2 are SEHNR and FQNEAQ (reference sequence). This CDR3 contains 14 residues. The CDR3 nucleotides are TGTGCCAGCACCTTTGGGGCCACCTACAATGAGCAGTTCTTC. This encodes CASTFGATYNEQFF.

On this clone: The sample carries other DNA sequences with the same CDR3. The rearrangement uses TRBV30 and TRBJ1-5; 11 positions agree with TRBD1. The CDR3 runs 14 residues. The V and J ends lost 3 bases and 6 bases, in that order; junction bases with no gene match: 4. CDR1 and CDR2 from the germline V gene are GTSNPN and SVGIG (reference sequence). The CDR3 sequence: CAWSEGQGGQPQHF. Written as DNA, the CDR3 is TGTGCCTGGAGCGAGGGACAGGGGGGTCAGCCCCAGCATTTT.

This chain uses TRBV11-2 with TRBJ2-7; D might be TRBD2 (5 bases). This CDR3 contains 12 residues. CDR1 and CDR2 (germline): SGHAT, FQNNGV. With 3 bases removed from V and 5 bases from J, the gap between germline ends came to 8 bases. In nucleotides, the CDR3 is TGTGCCAGCAGCTTTAGCGCGGACGAGCAGTACTTC. This gives the protein CASSFSADEQYF. Complete variable domain (other parts from reference TRBV11-2 and TRBJ2-7): EAGVAQSPRYKIIEKRQSVAFWCNPISGHATLYWYQQILGQGPKLLIQFQNNGVVDDSQLPKDRFSAERLKGVDSTLKIQPAKLEDSAVYLCASSFSADEQYFGPGTRLTVT.

The chain employs TRBV6-5 and TRBJ1-1, with D hard to call. In germline, CDR1 is MNHEY, CDR2 SVGAGI. This CDR3 spans 13 amino acids. V was trimmed by 7 bases and J by 6 bases, leaving 15 bases between them. CDR3 bases: TGTGCCAGCACCTCACGGAAGGGTCCTGAAGCTTTCTTT. This gives the protein CASTSRKGPEAFF.

The V call is TRBV28, the J call TRBJ2-2; D gene ambiguous. This CDR3 spans 16 amino acids. Germline assignment: CDR1 MDHEN and CDR2 SYDVKM. The V and J ends lost 4 bases and 2 bases respectively, with 14 bases between them. The CDR3 loop reads CASSSLVTANTGELFF. The CDR3 nucleotides are TGTGCCAGCAGTTCCCTAGTGACTGCTAACACCGGGGAGCTGTTTTTT.

The rearrangement joins TRBV7-9 to TRBJ2-7, with D tentatively TRBD2 (5 bases). From germline, CDR1 is SEHNR and CDR2 FQNEAQ (reference sequence). This CDR3 region has 15 residues. With 3 bases removed from V and 3 bases from J, the gap between germline ends came to 15 bases. CDR3: CASSFAGGPIYEQYF. In DNA, the CDR3 is TGTGCCAGCAGCTTCGCGGGTGGGCCCATCTACGAGCAGTACTTC.

The genes are TRBV11-2 and TRBJ2-5; TRBD2 matches at 10 bases. V shed 1 base, J shed 3 bases, and the junction held 2 bases outside the gene matches. This CDR3 region has 15 residues. CDR1 and CDR2 from the germline V gene are SGHAT and FQNNGV. Written as DNA, the CDR3 is TGTGCCAGCAGCTTAGGGACTAGCGGAGAAGAGACCCAGTACTTC. As protein: CASSLGTSGEETQYF. Combining the CDR3 with reference TRBV11-2 and TRBJ2-5 gives the whole variable domain EAGVAQSPRYKIIEKRQSVAFWCNPISGHATLYWYQQILGQGPKLLIQFQNNGVVDDSQLPKDRFSAERLKGVDSTLKIQPAKLEDSAVYLCASSLGTSGEETQYFGPGTRLLVL.

This chain uses TRBV19 with TRBJ2-5; 11 bases map to TRBD1. The J call may not be correct, given that the DNA end is closer to TRBJ2-7. CDR1 is LNHDA, CDR2 SQIVND, per germline (reference sequence). The CDR3 is 17 amino acids. CDR3 residues: CASMGTGGQNNAYEQYF. The CDR3 bases are TGTGCCAGTATGGGGACAGGGGGACAGAATAATGCCTACGAGCAGTACTTC.

This rearrangement joins TRBV15 to TRBJ2-7; D gene ambiguous. From germline, CDR1 is LNHNV and CDR2 YYDKDF (reference sequence). V lost 3 bases and J 3 bases, leaving 15 bases between the germline ends. The CDR3 has 15 amino acids. The CDR3 spells CATSRRSGASYEQYF. Here the CDR3 DNA reads TGTGCCACCAGCAGGAGGTCAGGAGCTAGCTACGAGCAGTACTTC.

The CDR3 is CASSSGTLEDQPQHF. The CDR3, as DNA: TGTGCCAGTAGTTCCGGGACCCTCGAGGATCAGCCCCAGCATTTT. The rearrangement links TRBV19 to TRBJ1-5; D is possibly TRBD1 (5 bases). This CDR3 is 15 amino acids long. Trimming stripped 5 bases from V and 5 bases from J, with 16 bases between. CDR1 LNHDA and CDR2 SQIVND come from the germline V gene (reference sequence). The full variable domain, its missing parts supplied by reference TRBV19 and TRBJ1-5, is DGGITQSPKYLFRKEGQNVTLSCEQNLNHDAMYWYRQDPGQGLRLIYYSQIVNDFQKGDIAEGYSVSREKKESFPLTVTSAQKNPTAFYLCASSSGTLEDQPQHFGDGTRLSIL.

This clone was observed a single time. This chain links TRBV27 with TRBJ2-7, with unresolved D. Trimming stripped 5 bases from V and 5 bases from J, with 7 bases between. CDR1 is MNHEY and CDR2 is SMNVEV in the germline V gene (reference sequence). The CDR3 length is 11 residues. Here the CDR3 reads CASSSSHEQYF. The CDR3 nucleotides read TGTGCCAGCAGTAGTAGTCACGAGCAGTACTTC.

The V and J genes are TRBV30 and TRBJ2-1; 7 bases are a match to TRBD2. The germline CDR1 and CDR2 sequences are GTSNPN and SVGIG (reference sequence). The CDR3 runs 15 residues. Trimming cost V 2 bases and J 6 bases; bases outside gene matches: 10. CDR3: CAWSSLVGGVNEQFF. DNA of the CDR3: TGTGCCTGGAGTTCCCTGGTGGGAGGGGTCAATGAGCAGTTCTTC. The entire variable domain, with the rest obtained from reference TRBV30 and TRBJ2-1, is as follows: SQTIHQWPATLVQPVGSPLSLECTVEGTSNPNLYWYRQAAGRGLQLLFYSVGIGQISSEVPQNLSASRPQDRQFILSSKKLLLSDSGFYLCAWSSLVGGVNEQFFGPGTRLTVL.

With regard to this clone: The same CDR3 can be traced to other DNA sequences in this sample. This chain connects TRBV4-1 to TRBJ1-5; no definite D call. The CDR3 length is 13 residues. In germline, CDR1 is MGHRA, CDR2 YSYEKL. V was trimmed by 4 bases and J by 3 bases, leaving 7 bases between them. This chain's CDR3 is CASSPRLNQPQHF. In DNA, the CDR3 is TGCGCCAGCAGCCCACGCCTCAATCAGCCCCAGCATTTT.

This clone was detected a few times. The V and J genes are TRBV7-9 and TRBJ2-1; 8 bases match TRBD1. Germline lookup yields CDR1 SEHNR and CDR2 FQNEAQ (reference sequence). The CDR3 length is 14 residues. V lost 1 base, J lost 7 bases, and 3 bases stayed unmatched. CDR3 sequence: CASSLGRTGNEQFF. The CDR3 nucleotides are TGTGCCAGCAGCTTAGGCCGGACAGGGAATGAGCAGTTCTTC.